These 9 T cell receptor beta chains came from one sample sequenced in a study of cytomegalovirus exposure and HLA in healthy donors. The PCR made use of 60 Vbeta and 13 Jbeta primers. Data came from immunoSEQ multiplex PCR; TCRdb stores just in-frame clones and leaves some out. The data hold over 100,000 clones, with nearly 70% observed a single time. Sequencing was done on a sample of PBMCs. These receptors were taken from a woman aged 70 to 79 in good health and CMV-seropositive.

The CDR3, as DNA: TGCGCCAGCAGCACGGACAGGGAAAACTATGGCTACACCTTC. It encodes CASSTDRENYGYTF. The chain links TRBV5-1 to TRBJ1-2; TRBD1 agrees at 8 bases. The germline V gene has CDR1 SGHRS and CDR2 YFSETQ. Trimming took 4 bases from V and 2 from J; bases not matched to a gene: 4. CDR3 length: 14 amino acids.

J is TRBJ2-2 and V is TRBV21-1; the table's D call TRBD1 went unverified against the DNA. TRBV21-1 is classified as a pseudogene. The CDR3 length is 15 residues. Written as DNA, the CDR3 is TGTGCCAGCAGCAAAGCGACAGGGTCCACCGGGGAGCTGTTTTTT. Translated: CASSKATGSTGELFF.

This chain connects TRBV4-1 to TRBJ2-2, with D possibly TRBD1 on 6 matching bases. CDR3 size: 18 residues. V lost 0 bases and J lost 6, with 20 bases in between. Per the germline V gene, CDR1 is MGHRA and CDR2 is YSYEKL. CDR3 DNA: TGCGCCAGCAGCCAAGATAATCACCTACAGGGAAAGGCCGGGGAGCTGTTTTTT. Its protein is CASSQDNHLQGKAGELFF.

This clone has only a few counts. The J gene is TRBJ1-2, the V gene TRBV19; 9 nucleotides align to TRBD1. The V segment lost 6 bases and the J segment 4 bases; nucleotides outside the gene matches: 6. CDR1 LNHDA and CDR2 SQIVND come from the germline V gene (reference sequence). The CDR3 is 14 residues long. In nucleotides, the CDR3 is TGTGCCAGTAGGCCCACAGGGGGCCCCTATGGCTACACCTTC. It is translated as CASRPTGGPYGYTF.

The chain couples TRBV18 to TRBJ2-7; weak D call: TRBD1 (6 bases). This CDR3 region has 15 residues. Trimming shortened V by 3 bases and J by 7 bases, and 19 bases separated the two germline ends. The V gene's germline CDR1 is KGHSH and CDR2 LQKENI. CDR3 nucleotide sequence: TGTGCCAGCTCACCCCCTACCAGGGGCACGGGGGAGCAGTACTTC. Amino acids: CASSPPTRGTGEQYF.

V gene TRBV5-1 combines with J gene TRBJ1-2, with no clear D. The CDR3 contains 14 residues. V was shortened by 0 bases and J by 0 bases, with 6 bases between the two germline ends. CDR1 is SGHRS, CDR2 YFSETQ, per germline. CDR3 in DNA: TGCGCCAGCAGCTTGGACGGAGCTAACTATGGCTACACCTTC. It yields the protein CASSLDGANYGYTF.

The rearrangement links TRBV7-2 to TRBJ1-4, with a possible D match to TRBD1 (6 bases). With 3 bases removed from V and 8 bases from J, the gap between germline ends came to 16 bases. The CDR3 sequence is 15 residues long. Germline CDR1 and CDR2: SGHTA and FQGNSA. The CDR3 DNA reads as TGTGCCAGCAGCTTCATAGGGGGTGGCGGCGAAAAACTGTTTTTT. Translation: CASSFIGGGGEKLFF.

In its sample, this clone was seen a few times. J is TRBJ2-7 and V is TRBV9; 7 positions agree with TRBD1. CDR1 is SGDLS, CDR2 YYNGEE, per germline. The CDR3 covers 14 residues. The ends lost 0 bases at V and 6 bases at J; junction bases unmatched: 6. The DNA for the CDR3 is TGTGCCAGCAGCGTAGTGGTAGGGGGCGGCGAGCAGTACTTC. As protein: CASSVVVGGGEQYF.

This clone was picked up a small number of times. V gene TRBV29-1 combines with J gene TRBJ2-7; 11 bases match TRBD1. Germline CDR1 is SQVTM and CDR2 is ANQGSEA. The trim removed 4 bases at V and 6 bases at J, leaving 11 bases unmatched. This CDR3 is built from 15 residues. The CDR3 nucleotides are TGCAGCGTTGGACCCCCGGGACAGGGGGTTGGCGAGCAGTACTTC. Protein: CSVGPPGQGVGEQYF.